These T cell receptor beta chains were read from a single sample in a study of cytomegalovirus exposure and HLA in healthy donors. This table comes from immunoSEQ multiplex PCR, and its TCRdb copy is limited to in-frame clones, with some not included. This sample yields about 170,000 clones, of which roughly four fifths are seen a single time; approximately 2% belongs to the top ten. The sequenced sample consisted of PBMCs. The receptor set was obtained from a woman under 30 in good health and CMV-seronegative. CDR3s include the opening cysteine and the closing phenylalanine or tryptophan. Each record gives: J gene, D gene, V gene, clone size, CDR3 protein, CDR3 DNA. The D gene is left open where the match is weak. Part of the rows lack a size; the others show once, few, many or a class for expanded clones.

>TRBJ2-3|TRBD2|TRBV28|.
CASSWGLAGAFTDTQYF
TGTGCCAGCAGTTGGGGACTAGCGGGCGCATTCACAGATACGCAGTATTTT
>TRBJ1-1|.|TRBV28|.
CASSLWGAGAFF
TGTGCCAGCAGTTTATGGGGGGCTGGAGCTTTCTTT
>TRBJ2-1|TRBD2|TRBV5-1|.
CASSPGTSGGAPQFF
TGCGCCAGCAGCCCGGGGACTAGCGGGGGGGCCCCTCAGTTCTTC
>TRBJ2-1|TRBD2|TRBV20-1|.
CSASQLAEQFF
TGCAGTGCTAGTCAACTAGCGGAGCAGTTCTTC
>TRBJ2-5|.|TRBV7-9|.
CASSSNHRGRAKETQYF
TGTGCCAGCAGCTCAAACCATCGTGGCAGGGCCAAAGAGACCCAGTACTTC
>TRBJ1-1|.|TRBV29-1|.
CSVVRQNTEAFF
TGCAGCGTTGTTCGACAGAACACTGAAGCTTTCTTT
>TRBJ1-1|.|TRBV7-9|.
CAMGSREFSMNTEAFF
TGTGCCATGGGATCGCGGGAGTTTAGCATGAACACTGAAGCTTTCTTT
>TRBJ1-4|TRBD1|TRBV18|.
CASSPTRTGLGEKLFF
TGTGCCAGCTCACCAACCAGGACAGGGTTAGGTGAAAAACTGTTTTTT
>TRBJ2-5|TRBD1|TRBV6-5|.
CASRQGAGETQYF
TGTGCCAGCAGACAGGGGGCCGGAGAGACCCAGTACTTC
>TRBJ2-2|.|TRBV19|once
CASNAGTPTGELFF
TGTGCCAGTAACGCCGGGACACCTACCGGGGAGCTGTTTTTT
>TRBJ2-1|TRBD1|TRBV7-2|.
CASSPQGATYNEQFF
TGTGCCAGCAGCCCACAGGGGGCTACCTACAATGAGCAGTTCTTC
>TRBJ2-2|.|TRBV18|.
CASSPPIGELFF
TGTGCCAGCTCACCACCCATCGGGGAGCTGTTTTTT
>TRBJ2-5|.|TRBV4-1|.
CASSQITGTQYF
TGCGCCAGCAGCCAAATAACAGGGACCCAGTACTTC
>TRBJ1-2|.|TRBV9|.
CASSVQGTYGYTF
TGTGCCAGCAGCGTACAGGGGACCTATGGCTACACCTTC
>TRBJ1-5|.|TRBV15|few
CATSRDVAGYQPQHF
TGTGCCACCAGCAGAGATGTGGCAGGTTATCAGCCCCAGCATTTT
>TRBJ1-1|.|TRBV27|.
CASSQGNTEAFF
TGTGCCAGCAGTCAGGGGAACACTGAAGCTTTCTTT
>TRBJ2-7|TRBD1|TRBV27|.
CASSLGQGHEQYF
TGTGCCAGCAGTTTGGGACAGGGGCACGAGCAGTACTTC
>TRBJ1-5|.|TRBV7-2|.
CASSETGLYSNQPQHF
TGTGCCAGCAGCGAAACAGGCCTCTATAGCAATCAGCCCCAGCATTTT
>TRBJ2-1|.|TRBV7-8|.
CASSSRRAPSSYNEQFF
TGTGCCAGCAGCTCCAGGCGAGCCCCCAGCTCCTACAATGAGCAGTTCTTC